What follows describes a single T cell receptor (beta chain). Sequencing was performed with immunoSEQ multiplex PCR; in TCRdb, only in-frame clones are kept and a portion is missing. The data contain approximately 260,000 clones, roughly 86% of them singletons. The sample comes from a study of cytomegalovirus exposure and HLA in healthy donors. The CDR3 consists of 17 residues. Germline V lookup: CDR1 SEHNR, CDR2 FQNEAQ (reference sequence). Trimming removed 5 bases from V and 4 bases from J; junction bases left unmatched: 13. The rearrangement joins TRBV7-9 to TRBJ1-4; 7 nucleotides line up with TRBD1. This receptor was taken from a woman younger than 45 in good health and CMV-seropositive. The material sequenced was PBMCs. Here the CDR3 DNA reads TGTGCCAGCAGCACCGGGACAGATCAAAACTTTAATGAAAAACTGTTTTTT. Amino acids: CASSTGTDQNFNEKLFF. The whole variable domain, remainder taken from reference TRBV7-9 and TRBJ1-4, is DTGVSQNPRHKITKRGQNVTFRCDPISEHNRLYWYRQTLGQGPEFLTYFQNEAQLEKSRLLSDRFSAERPKGSFSTLEIQRTEQGDSAMYLCASSTGTDQNFNEKLFFGSGTQLSVL.